This TCR beta chain was identified in a study of vaccination and CD4 T cells after COVID-19. Study-level background: The post-COVID samples were taken a median roughly 94 days after diagnosis, anywhere from 35 to 161.

The study sequenced cultured CD4+ T cell DNA using the Oncomine TCR Beta short-read assay. Each CDR3 protein is one row after TCRdb ran MiXCR on the PCR reads. This sample yields approximately 12,000 distinct CDR3 sequences, of which about 61% are seen a single time; around 7.4% belongs to the top ten. About this clonotype: Its antigen is not known.

Stated treatment: 10-day PBMC culture with coronavirus spike peptide pools or control peptides (ViraFEST assay). After being plated at a few million per well, PBMCs were cultured with 9.5 to 10 IU/ml IL-2 and about 10 ug/ml peptide pools. This CDR3 contains 14 residues. The germline gives CDR1 MRHNA, CDR2 SNTAGT. With 4 bases removed from V and 5 bases from J, the gap between germline ends came to 11 bases. The chain uses TRBV6-4 and TRBJ2-2; possible D gene TRBD1, 5 bases. This receptor was obtained from a human donor who had recovered from COVID-19. Sequencing used CD4+ T cells from blood, cultured in vitro, obtained before SARS-CoV-2 vaccination. CDR3 sequence reads: CASSGTPGTGELFF. The CDR3, as DNA: TGTGCCAGCAGTGGAACCCCAGGGACCGGGGAGCTGTTTTTT.